This T cell receptor beta chain originates from a study of cytomegalovirus exposure and HLA in healthy donors. Whole-study context: Of the donors genotyped, a few hundred in all, 81% fell in the Caucasian-associated ancestry cluster.

For this clone: Its cognate antigen is unknown.

Study conclusions and caveats: Most of the TCR beta V segments (in an earlier analysis) were productive either about 87% or about 30% of the time. Among immune exposure information, only CMV serostatus was available. Cytomegalovirus-associated status was assigned to 150 or so TCR beta chains.

PCR amplification relied on 60 Vbeta primers (plus 13 Jbeta primers). The method was immunoSEQ multiplex PCR; TCRdb's version includes in-frame clones alone and lacks a portion of them. The sample comprises roughly 93,000 clones, over 70% of which are singletons, and roughly 3% rests with the top ten. Germline V CDR1 and CDR2: MRHNA, SNTAGT. The V end lost 4 bases, the J end lost 4 bases, and 10 bases lay between the germline ends. The CDR3 totals 13 residues. The chain carries TRBV6-4 and TRBJ1-1; D gene uncertain. Sequenced input: PBMCs. The source is a man aged 35-49 years in good health and CMV-seronegative. The CDR3 sequence is CASSASMSTEAFF. The DNA of the CDR3 is TGTGCCAGCAGTGCGAGTATGAGCACTGAAGCTTTCTTT.